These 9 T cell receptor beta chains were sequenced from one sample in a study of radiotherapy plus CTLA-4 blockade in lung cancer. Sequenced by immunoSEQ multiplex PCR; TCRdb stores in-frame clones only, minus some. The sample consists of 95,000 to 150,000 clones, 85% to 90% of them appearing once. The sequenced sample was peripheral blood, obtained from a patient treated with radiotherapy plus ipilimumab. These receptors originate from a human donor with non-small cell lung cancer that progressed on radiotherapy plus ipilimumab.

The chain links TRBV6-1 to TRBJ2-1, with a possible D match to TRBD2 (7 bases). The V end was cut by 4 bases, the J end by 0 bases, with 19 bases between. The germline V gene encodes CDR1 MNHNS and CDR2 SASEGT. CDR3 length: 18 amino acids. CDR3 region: CASSAQGGGVGSYNEQFF. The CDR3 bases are TGTGCCAGCAGTGCTCAGGGAGGGGGAGTAGGCTCCTACAATGAGCAGTTCTTC.

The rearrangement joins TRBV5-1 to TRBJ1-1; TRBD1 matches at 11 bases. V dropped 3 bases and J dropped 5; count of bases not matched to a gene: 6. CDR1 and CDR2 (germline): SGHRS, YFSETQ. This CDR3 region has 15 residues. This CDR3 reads CASSWTGGGSTEAFF. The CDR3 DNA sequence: TGCGCCAGCAGCTGGACAGGGGGCGGGAGTACTGAAGCTTTCTTT. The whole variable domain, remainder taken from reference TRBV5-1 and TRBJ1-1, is KAGVTQTPRYLIKTRGQQVTLSCSPISGHRSVSWYQQTPGQGLQFLFEYFSETQRNKGNFPGRFSGRQFSNSRSEMNVSTLELGDSALYLCASSWTGGGSTEAFFGQGTRLTVV.

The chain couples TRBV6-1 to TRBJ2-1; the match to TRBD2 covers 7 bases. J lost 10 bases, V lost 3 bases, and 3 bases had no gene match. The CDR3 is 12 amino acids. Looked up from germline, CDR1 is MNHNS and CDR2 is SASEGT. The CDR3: CASSEASGEQFF. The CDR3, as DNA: TGTGCCAGCAGTGAGGCTAGCGGAGAGCAGTTCTTC.

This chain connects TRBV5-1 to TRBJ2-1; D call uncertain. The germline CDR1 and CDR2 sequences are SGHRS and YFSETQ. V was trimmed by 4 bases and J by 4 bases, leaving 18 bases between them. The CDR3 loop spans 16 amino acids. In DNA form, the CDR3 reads TGCGCCAGCAGCCCCCAGACCCGAATCGTATACAATGAGCAGTTCTTC. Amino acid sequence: CASSPQTRIVYNEQFF.

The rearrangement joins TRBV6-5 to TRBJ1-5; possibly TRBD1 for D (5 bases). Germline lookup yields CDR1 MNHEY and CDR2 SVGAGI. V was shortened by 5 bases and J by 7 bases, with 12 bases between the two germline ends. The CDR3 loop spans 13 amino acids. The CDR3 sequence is CASSRDRGQPQHF. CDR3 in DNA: TGTGCCAGCAGTCGGGACCGTGGCCAGCCCCAGCATTTT.

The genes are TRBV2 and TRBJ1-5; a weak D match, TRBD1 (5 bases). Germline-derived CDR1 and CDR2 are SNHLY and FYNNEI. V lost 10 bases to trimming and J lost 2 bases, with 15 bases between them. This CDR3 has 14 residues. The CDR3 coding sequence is TGTGCCACTGGGACTGACAGAGGCAATCAGCCCCAGCATTTT. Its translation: CATGTDRGNQPQHF.

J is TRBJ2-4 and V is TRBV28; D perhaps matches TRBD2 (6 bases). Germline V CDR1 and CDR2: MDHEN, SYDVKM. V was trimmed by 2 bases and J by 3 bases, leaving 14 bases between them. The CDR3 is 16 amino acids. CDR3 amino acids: CASSLRQRVGKNIQYF. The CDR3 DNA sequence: TGTGCCAGCAGTTTAAGGCAGCGGGTGGGCAAAAACATTCAGTACTTC.

The CDR3 coding sequence is TGTGCCATCAGTGAGTCCCTTAACTATGGCTACACCTTC. This sequence encodes CAISESLNYGYTF. This chain links TRBV10-3 with TRBJ1-2; D is undetermined. The CDR3 spans 13 residues. CDR1 ENHRY and CDR2 SYGVKD come from the germline V gene. Trimming took off 0 bases at V and 1 base at J, with 3 bases between the two ends.

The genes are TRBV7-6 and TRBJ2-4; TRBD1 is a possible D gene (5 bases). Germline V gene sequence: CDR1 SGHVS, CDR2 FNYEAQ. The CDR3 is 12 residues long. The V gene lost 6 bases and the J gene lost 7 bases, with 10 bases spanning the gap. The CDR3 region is CASRTSGNIQYF. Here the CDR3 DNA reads TGTGCCAGCAGAACCTCAGGGAACATTCAGTACTTC.